The 20 T cell receptor beta chains given below trace back to one sample, sequenced in a study of T cell responses to AZD1222 COVID-19 vaccine. TCRdb's table, derived via immunoSEQ multiplex PCR, lists solely in-frame clones and lacks some. The sample includes about 120,000 clones, approximately 87% seen only once; the top ten take around 12%. Source: peripheral blood, taken on day 0 of AZD1222 vaccination. Receptor source: an adult in good health.

The chain employs TRBV7-8 and TRBJ1-1; a possible D gene is TRBD1 (5 bases). The CDR3 consists of 15 residues. V lost 7 bases and J lost 1, with 16 bases in between. Germline loops: CDR1 SGHVS, CDR2 FQNEAQ. The CDR3 sequence is CASTREGYSNTEAFF. The DNA of the CDR3 is TGTGCCAGCACCCGGGAGGGGTACTCGAACACTGAAGCTTTCTTT.

The chain joins TRBV7-9 to TRBJ1-4; no firm D call. Germline CDR1 is SEHNR and CDR2 is FQNEAQ (reference sequence). Trimming stripped 5 bases from V and 4 bases from J, with 20 bases between. This CDR3 is 17 amino acids long. DNA of the CDR3: TGTGCCAGCAGCCCCATTATCGAGCCGGGAGGTAATGAAAAACTGTTTTTT. Its protein is CASSPIIEPGGNEKLFF.

J is TRBJ2-3 and V is TRBV24-1; D uncertain. V lost 9 bases and J lost 5, with 11 bases in between. The CDR3 is 12 residues long. In germline, CDR1 is KGHDR, CDR2 SFDVKD. The CDR3 here is CATGASGDTQYF. The CDR3 DNA reads TGTGCCACCGGAGCGTCCGGAGATACGCAGTATTTT.

The chain employs TRBV3-1 (or the pseudogene TRBV3-2) and TRBJ1-5; 7 nucleotides agree with TRBD1. J was trimmed by 0 bases and V by 4 bases; bases with no gene match: 3. The CDR3 has 15 residues. The germline V gene has CDR1 LGHDT and CDR2 YNNKEL (reference sequence). This CDR3 is CASSPTGNSNQPQHF. In nucleotides, the CDR3 is TGTGCCAGCAGCCCGACAGGGAATAGCAATCAGCCCCAGCATTTT.

CDR3 sequence: CASSHTGLEQYF. In nucleotides, the CDR3 is TGTGCCAGCAGCCATACCGGGCTCGAGCAGTACTTC. V and J are TRBV3-1 (or the pseudogene TRBV3-2) and TRBJ2-7; D is uncertain. Germline V gene sequence: CDR1 LGHDT, CDR2 YNNKEL (reference sequence). The V end lost 3 bases, the J end lost 6 bases, and 9 bases lay between the germline ends. This CDR3 contains 12 residues.

The V and J genes are TRBV19 and TRBJ1-2, with 10 bases lining up with TRBD1. The CDR3 loop spans 12 amino acids. Unmatched junction bases numbered 3, after V lost 9 bases and J lost 5 bases. Germline V lookup: CDR1 LNHDA, CDR2 SQIVND (reference sequence). The CDR3 DNA follows: TGTGCCAGCCGGGACAGGGGTTATGGCTACACCTTC. This codes for CASRDRGYGYTF.

The J gene is TRBJ1-6, the V gene TRBV11-2; D is uncertain. CDR3 length: 15 amino acids. V lost 5 bases to trimming and J lost 4 bases, with 12 bases between them. CDR1 and CDR2 from the germline V gene are SGHAT and FQNNGV. CDR3 amino acids: CASSVNSGYNSPLHF. CDR3 DNA: TGTGCCAGCAGCGTTAATTCTGGGTATAATTCACCCCTCCACTTT.

The chain carries TRBV4-2 and TRBJ2-1; D unclear. Germline CDR1 LGHNA, CDR2 YNFKEQ. The V and J ends lost 1 base and 0 bases respectively, with 7 bases between them. The CDR3 has 15 amino acids. CDR3 nucleotides: TGTGCCAGCAGCCAAGCTACGAGCTCCTACAATGAGCAGTTCTTC. This encodes CASSQATSSYNEQFF.

The chain has TRBV28 and TRBJ1-3, with 7 bases aligning to TRBD1. CDR1 is MDHEN, CDR2 SYDVKM, per germline. The CDR3 sequence is 14 residues long. With V trimmed by 8 bases and J by 4 bases, 8 bases remained unmatched. CDR3 nucleotide sequence: TGTGCCAGCGGAGGCAGGGGGAAGGGAAACACCATATATTTT. It specifies CASGGRGKGNTIYF.

The chain employs TRBV12-3 or TRBV12-4 and TRBJ2-1; D not certain. The V end was cut by 5 bases, the J end by 5 bases, with 10 bases between. The CDR3 runs 13 residues. The CDR3 sequence: CASSLRADNEQFF. Written as DNA, the CDR3 is TGTGCCAGCAGTCTTAGGGCGGACAATGAGCAGTTCTTC.

The chain links TRBV28 to TRBJ2-7, with 9 bases that match TRBD1. This CDR3 has 15 residues. Germline lookup yields CDR1 MDHEN and CDR2 SYDVKM. V trimming: 5 bases; J trimming: 5 bases; junction bases outside the gene matches: 10. In DNA form, the CDR3 reads TGTGCCAGCAGTCAGATGGACGGGACAGGGAACGAGCAGTACTTC. It codes for CASSQMDGTGNEQYF.

This clone appeared once. This chain connects TRBV6-6 to TRBJ1-4; tentatively, D is TRBD1 (6 bases). The germline V gene encodes CDR1 MNHNY and CDR2 SVGAGI (reference sequence). V was pared by 2 bases and J by 5 bases, with 9 bases between. This CDR3 is 14 amino acids long. As DNA, the CDR3 is TGTGCCAGCAGTTACGTAACAGGGAATGAAAAACTGTTTTTT. As protein: CASSYVTGNEKLFF.

The J gene is TRBJ1-3, the V gene TRBV5-8; D is unclear. Trimming stripped 1 base from V and 0 bases from J, with 8 bases between. Germline-derived CDR1 and CDR2 are SGHTS and YDEGEE. This CDR3 is 15 amino acids long. The CDR3 bases are TGTGCCAGCAGCTTGCGTCGGGCCTCTGGAAACACCATATATTTT. Translated: CASSLRRASGNTIYF.

The chain joins TRBV3-1 (or the pseudogene TRBV3-2) to TRBJ2-3; D remains ambiguous. Looked up from germline, CDR1 is LGHDT and CDR2 is YNNKEL (reference sequence). V lost 2 bases and J 0 bases, leaving 9 bases between the germline ends. This CDR3 has 15 residues. CDR3 amino acids: CASSQTWKSTDTQYF. CDR3 DNA: TGTGCCAGCAGCCAAACCTGGAAGAGCACAGATACGCAGTATTTT.

The CDR3 region has the DNA TGTGCCAGTAGCGTTACTTGGGATACGCAGTATTTT. Protein sequence: CASSVTWDTQYF. The V call is TRBV19, the J call TRBJ2-3; D not certain. Germline CDR1 is LNHDA and CDR2 is SQIVND (reference sequence). V dropped 6 bases and J dropped 6 bases, with 10 bases sitting between them. The CDR3 runs to 12 residues.

The rearrangement links TRBV19 to TRBJ1-1; D call uncertain. The CDR3 length is 13 residues. Germline values: CDR1 LNHDA, CDR2 SQIVND (reference sequence). The ends were cut back, 7 bases at V and 4 bases at J, with 13 bases in the middle. CDR3 sequence reads: CASMSGKGTEAFF. CDR3 in DNA: TGTGCCAGTATGTCCGGGAAGGGCACTGAAGCTTTCTTT.

The V and J genes are TRBV19 and TRBJ1-2; D gene uncertain. This CDR3 comprises 13 residues. The germline V gene encodes CDR1 LNHDA and CDR2 SQIVND (reference sequence). V was cut by 4 bases and J by 8 bases, with 14 bases left in between. This CDR3 is CASSKDGPVGYTF. DNA of the CDR3: TGTGCCAGTAGTAAAGACGGACCAGTCGGCTACACCTTC.

The genes are TRBV12-3 or TRBV12-4 and TRBJ1-3; a weak D match, TRBD1 (5 bases). The V gene lost 6 bases and the J gene lost 1 base, with 7 bases spanning the gap. The CDR3 is 13 residues long. This CDR3 is CASSPGSGNTIYF. For the CDR3, the DNA is TGTGCCAGCAGCCCAGGGTCTGGAAACACCATATATTTT.

This chain uses TRBV11-2 with TRBJ2-3; 9 positions match TRBD1. Trimming at V came to 5 bases and at J to 2 bases, leaving 8 bases not matched to a gene. This CDR3 has 16 residues. Germline CDR1 reads SGHAT; CDR2 reads FQNNGV. The CDR3 nucleotides are TGTGCCAGCAGCCTGAGGGGACAGGGCCCCACAGATACGCAGTATTTT. It yields the protein CASSLRGQGPTDTQYF.

This clone was counted once. The rearrangement joins TRBV10-1 to TRBJ2-6; D gene ambiguous. The CDR3 length is 15 residues. The germline gives CDR1 WNHNN, CDR2 SYGVQD (reference sequence). V was trimmed by 4 bases and J by 0 bases, leaving 7 bases between them. CDR3 DNA: TGCGCCAGCAGTGTTGTGCACTCTGGGGCCAACGTCCTGACTTTC. It is translated as CASSVVHSGANVLTF.